This T cell receptor beta chain was observed in a study of cytomegalovirus exposure and HLA in healthy donors. PCR was performed using 60 Vbeta and 13 Jbeta primers. Libraries were prepared by immunoSEQ multiplex PCR; TCRdb keeps only in-frame clonotypes and omits some of them. This table holds 150,000 to 200,000 clones, 65% to 85% found once. Trimming pared 4 bases from V and 6 bases from J, leaving 13 bases between. This CDR3 comprises 13 residues. CDR1 is SNHLY, CDR2 FYNNEI, per germline. This clonotype was obtained from a woman aged 45-65 years in good health and CMV-seropositive. Material for sequencing was PBMCs. This sequence joins TRBV2 and TRBJ2-7; TRBD1 might be the D (5 bases). CDR3 coding DNA: TGTGCCAGCAGTGTTAAGGGGCCCCGCGAGCAGTACTTC. Translated: CASSVKGPREQYF.